These 32 T cell receptor beta chains were all obtained from the same sample, sequenced in a study of blood T cell repertoires in COVID-19. Produced via immunoSEQ multiplex PCR; TCRdb's table is partial and in-frame only. Of a few hundred thousand clones listed, approximately 83% are singletons. Material for sequencing was PBMCs or T cells enriched from blood (not recorded which). The receptors stem from a man younger than 45 who had recovered from COVID-19.

This chain uses TRBV4-2 with TRBJ1-2, with no clear D. The germline gives CDR1 LGHNA, CDR2 YNFKEQ. This CDR3 has 12 amino acids. V was cut by 1 base and J by 6 bases, with 6 bases left in between. CDR3: CASSQVRDGYTF. The CDR3 nucleotides read TGTGCCAGCAGCCAAGTGAGGGATGGCTACACCTTC.

The V call is TRBV19, the J call TRBJ1-2; 12 bases are a match to TRBD1. V was clipped by 3 bases and J by 3 bases; unmatched bases: 2. The CDR3 runs 15 residues. Germline lookup yields CDR1 LNHDA and CDR2 SQIVND (reference sequence). The CDR3 nucleotides read TGTGCCAGTAGTATGGGACAGGGGGCATACTATGGCTACACCTTC. It yields the protein CASSMGQGAYYGYTF.

The V call is TRBV4-1, the J call TRBJ1-1, with no clear D. Germline loops: CDR1 MGHRA, CDR2 YSYEKL. The V end was cut by 2 bases, the J end by 1 base, with 11 bases between. CDR3 length: 15 amino acids. CDR3 region: CASSQKEAKNTEAFF. In nucleotides, the CDR3 is TGCGCCAGCAGCCAAAAGGAGGCTAAGAACACTGAAGCTTTCTTT.

The chain is built from TRBV5-1 and TRBJ1-1; the D gene is possibly TRBD1 (6 bases). The V gene's germline CDR1 is SGHRS and CDR2 YFSETQ. Trimming removed 3 bases at V and 4 bases at J, with 13 bases between. The CDR3 is 14 residues long. The CDR3 DNA reads TGCGCCAGCAGCTCAATTCTAGGGGGCACTGAAGCTTTCTTT. Translated, it gives CASSSILGGTEAFF.

This clone was seen a few times. The rearrangement uses TRBV30 and TRBJ1-2, with 7 nucleotides matching TRBD1. Losses at the gene ends were 3 bases for V and 8 bases for J; bases not matched to a gene: 9. Germline V CDR1 and CDR2: GTSNPN, SVGIG (reference sequence). This CDR3 contains 13 residues. The CDR3 spells CAWRDAGTVGYTF. The CDR3 nucleotides read TGTGCCTGGAGAGACGCAGGGACAGTCGGCTACACCTTC.

The chain uses TRBV5-4 and TRBJ2-7, with TRBD1 identical over 7 bases. V trimming: 2 bases; J trimming: 2 bases; junction bases outside the gene matches: 4. Germline CDR1 and CDR2: SGHNT and YYREEE (reference sequence). This CDR3 is built from 14 residues. This chain's CDR3 is CASSFTGATYEQYF. The DNA of the CDR3 is TGTGCCAGCAGCTTTACAGGGGCCACCTACGAGCAGTACTTC.

This chain joins TRBV5-1 and TRBJ2-6, with D maybe TRBD2 (6 bases). V lost 6 bases, J lost 3 bases, and 10 bases lay in between. Germline V CDR1 and CDR2: SGHRS, YFSETQ. The CDR3 contains 14 residues. The CDR3 DNA reads TGCGCCAGCACCACCGGGAGTGGGGCCAACGTCCTGACTTTC. It is translated as CASTTGSGANVLTF.

This chain connects TRBV10-3 to TRBJ1-6; TRBD1 matches 7 bases. The germline gives CDR1 ENHRY, CDR2 SYGVKD. The CDR3 is 18 amino acids. With 3 bases clipped from V and 5 bases from J, the junction kept 13 bases outside the gene matches. CDR3 sequence (DNA): TGTGCCATCAGTGATGCTACGACAGGGAAAAGTGATAATTCACCCCTCCACTTT. Protein product: CAISDATTGKSDNSPLHF.

The chain links TRBV11-3 to TRBJ1-1; D ambiguous. The CDR3 is 13 residues long. V was trimmed by 2 bases and J by 1 base, leaving 5 bases between them. Germline assignment: CDR1 SGHNT and CDR2 YENEEA. The CDR3 region is CASSLNGNTEAFF. The CDR3 DNA sequence: TGTGCCAGCAGCTTAAACGGGAACACTGAAGCTTTCTTT. The full variable domain, its missing parts supplied by reference TRBV11-3 and TRBJ1-1, is EAGVVQSPRYKIIEKKQPVAFWCNPISGHNTLYWYLQNLGQGPELLIRYENEEAVDDSQLPKDRFSAERLKGVDSTLKIQPAELGDSAVYLCASSLNGNTEAFFGQGTRLTVV.

J is TRBJ2-7 and V is TRBV12-3 or TRBV12-4; D might be TRBD1 (6 bases). V was clipped by 10 bases and J by 2 bases, with 15 bases between them. This CDR3 is 13 amino acids long. This CDR3 reads CATSSGTPYEQYF. CDR3 nucleotides: TGTGCCACCTCCTCCGGGACACCCTACGAGCAGTACTTC.

V and J are TRBV9 and TRBJ1-2, with D possibly TRBD1 on 5 matching bases. Trimming removed 7 bases at V and 6 bases at J, with 13 bases between. Germline V CDR1 and CDR2: SGDLS, YYNGEE. The CDR3 has 12 amino acids. The CDR3 DNA is TGTGCCAGCGACGGGAGGGGAGATGGCTACACCTTC. Residues: CASDGRGDGYTF.

Remarks on this clone: In the same sample, other DNA sequences code for this CDR3. The gene calls are TRBV2 and TRBJ2-3; 9 bases match TRBD1. The V segment lost 6 bases and the J segment 0 bases; nucleotides outside the gene matches: 4. Germline CDR1 and CDR2: SNHLY and FYNNEI. The CDR3 runs to 15 residues. This CDR3 reads CASSPGTGSTDTQYF. DNA of the CDR3: TGTGCCAGCAGCCCCGGGACAGGGAGCACAGATACGCAGTATTTT.

The chain joins TRBV27 to TRBJ1-6; no definite D call. Germline assignment: CDR1 MNHEY and CDR2 SMNVEV (reference sequence). V lost 0 bases and J lost 6, with 12 bases in between. The CDR3 is 16 amino acids. This CDR3 reads CASSLSPGAGNSPLHF. The CDR3 DNA reads TGTGCCAGCAGTTTATCACCGGGAGCGGGTAATTCACCCCTCCACTTT.

There are a few counts of this clone. The genes are TRBV20-1 and TRBJ1-2, with TRBD1 as a possible D gene (5 bases). From germline, CDR1 is DFQATT and CDR2 SNEGSKA (reference sequence). V was shortened by 3 bases and J by 8 bases, with 19 bases between the two germline ends. The CDR3 totals 14 residues. The CDR3 nucleotides are TGCAGTGCTAGTTCCGCCAGGGTCCTAAAGGGCTACACCTTC. Translating gives CSASSARVLKGYTF.

V is TRBV27 and J is TRBJ2-4; the D gene is possibly TRBD2 (6 bases). This CDR3 region has 19 residues. The V gene's germline CDR1 is MNHEY and CDR2 SMNVEV (reference sequence). Trimming left V 5 bases short and J 4 bases short, with 27 bases between. Here the CDR3 reads CASSRIFRGASGLKNIQYF. CDR3 in DNA: TGTGCCAGCAGTCGGATATTTAGGGGCGCATCGGGACTGAAAAACATTCAGTACTTC.

The chain carries TRBV18 and TRBJ1-3, with a tentative D call TRBD1 (6 bases). Germline V lookup: CDR1 KGHSH, CDR2 LQKENI. CDR3 size: 16 residues. The germline V and J ends were trimmed by 2 bases and 4 bases, with 15 bases remaining between them. CDR3 protein: CASSPIGGAKGNTIYF. The DNA for the CDR3 is TGTGCCAGCTCACCAATTGGGGGCGCAAAAGGAAACACCATATATTTT.

This chain joins TRBV7-2 and TRBJ2-2, with 8 bases identical to TRBD1. There are 16 residues in the CDR3. Germline V CDR1 and CDR2: SGHTA, FQGNSA. The J segment lost 7 bases and the V segment lost 7 bases, leaving 14 bases of the junction unmatched. CDR3 residues: CASTHPTGGNGGELFF. The CDR3 DNA reads TGTGCCAGCACCCATCCTACAGGGGGGAATGGCGGGGAGCTGTTTTTT.

The chain is built from TRBV4-1 and TRBJ1-5; 7 nucleotides line up with TRBD1. This CDR3 has 16 amino acids. Germline-derived CDR1 and CDR2 are MGHRA and YSYEKL. Trimming took 2 bases from V and 2 from J; bases not matched to a gene: 6. CDR3 residues: CASSQRTGSGNQPQHF. The DNA for the CDR3 is TGCGCCAGCAGCCAAAGGACAGGTAGTGGCAATCAGCCCCAGCATTTT.

V usage is TRBV19 and J usage is TRBJ2-2; perhaps TRBD2 as D (6 bases). Germline V gives CDR1 LNHDA, CDR2 SQIVND (reference sequence). Trimming shortened V by 0 bases and J by 0 bases, and 14 bases separated the two germline ends. The CDR3 contains 18 residues. Here the CDR3 DNA reads TGTGCCAGTAGTATAGATTTGGGGGGAGTCGCGAACACCGGGGAGCTGTTTTTT. As protein: CASSIDLGGVANTGELFF.

This chain joins TRBV7-8 and TRBJ1-5; D perhaps matches TRBD1 (6 bases). Trimming took 6 bases from V and 6 from J, leaving 15 bases between them. Germline-derived CDR1 and CDR2 are SGHVS and FQNEAQ. CDR3 size: 14 residues. CDR3: CASSRRQEVQPQHF. In DNA form, the CDR3 reads TGTGCCAGCAGTCGAAGACAGGAGGTTCAGCCCCAGCATTTT.

This clone was found once. The chain combines TRBV4-1 with TRBJ1-1, with 9 bases identical to TRBD1. V shed 5 bases, J shed 2 bases, and the junction held 3 bases outside the gene matches. CDR1 is MGHRA, CDR2 YSYEKL, per germline. CDR3 length: 14 residues. CDR3 sequence reads: CASSEQGANTEAFF. CDR3 nucleotides: TGCGCCAGCAGCGAACAGGGGGCTAACACTGAAGCTTTCTTT.

The chain links TRBV7-9 to TRBJ1-1; the D is unclear. V was shortened by 1 base and J by 4 bases, with 13 bases between the two germline ends. The length of the CDR3 is 15 residues. Germline CDR1 reads SEHNR; CDR2 reads FQNEAQ (reference sequence). The CDR3 region is CASSLGEGILTEAFF. CDR3 nucleotides: TGTGCCAGCAGCTTAGGGGAGGGTATACTCACTGAAGCTTTCTTT.

The J gene is TRBJ2-7, the V gene TRBV2; maybe TRBD1 (6 bases). V lost 2 bases and J lost 3, with 11 bases in between. Germline V gene data show CDR1 as SNHLY and CDR2 as FYNNEI. This CDR3 region has 14 residues. CDR3 in amino acids: CASSEQGSGYEQYF. CDR3 coding DNA: TGTGCCAGCAGTGAACAGGGGAGTGGCTACGAGCAGTACTTC.

This chain connects TRBV25-1 to TRBJ2-5; D gene ambiguous. Per the germline V gene, CDR1 is MGHDK and CDR2 is SYGVNS. The germline V and J ends were trimmed by 1 base and 5 bases, with 23 bases remaining between them. The CDR3 runs 18 residues. The CDR3 is CASSEFRTEKTQRETQYF. In DNA, the CDR3 is TGTGCCAGCAGTGAATTTCGCACAGAAAAAACCCAAAGGGAGACCCAGTACTTC.

The chain uses TRBV15 and TRBJ1-4, with D possibly matching TRBD1 (6 bases). Germline-derived CDR1 and CDR2 are LNHNV and YYDKDF (reference sequence). Trimming cost V 2 bases and J 0 bases, with 7 bases left between them. This CDR3 region has 15 residues. As DNA, the CDR3 is TGTGCCACCAGCAGAAGACAGGCAACTAATGAAAAACTGTTTTTT. Its protein is CATSRRQATNEKLFF. The variable domain in full, completed from reference TRBV15 and TRBJ1-4, reads DAMVIQNPRYQVTQFGKPVTLSCSQTLNHNVMYWYQQKSSQAPKLLFHYYDKDFNNEADTPDNFQSRRPNTSFCFLDIRSPGLGDTAMYLCATSRRQATNEKLFFGSGTQLSVL.

The chain is built from TRBV5-1 and TRBJ2-2, with D maybe TRBD1 (5 bases). V shed 2 bases and J shed 5 bases, with 10 bases lying between them. Looked up from germline, CDR1 is SGHRS and CDR2 is YFSETQ. The CDR3 has 14 residues. The CDR3 reads CASSLRTTTGELFF. The CDR3 nucleotides are TGCGCCAGCAGCTTACGGACAACGACCGGGGAGCTGTTTTTT.

V is TRBV6-6 and J is TRBJ1-2, with TRBD1 matching 7 bases. V trimming: 8 bases; J trimming: 2 bases; junction bases outside the gene matches: 2. This CDR3 has 12 amino acids. Germline V gene sequence: CDR1 MNHNY, CDR2 SVGAGI (reference sequence). The CDR3 spells CASRTGNYGYTF. CDR3 coding DNA: TGTGCCAGCCGGACAGGCAACTATGGCTACACCTTC.

This sequence joins TRBV7-8 and TRBJ2-2; 8 nucleotides agree with TRBD2. This CDR3 spans 16 amino acids. Trimming cost V 2 bases and J 2 bases; bases outside gene matches: 4. CDR1 SGHVS and CDR2 FQNEAQ come from the germline V gene. CDR3 coding DNA: TGTGCCAGCAGCTTAACTCGGGGGGGCAACACCGGGGAGCTGTTTTTT. This translates into CASSLTRGGNTGELFF.

The rearrangement uses TRBV15 and TRBJ1-2; D gene uncertain. Germline CDR1 is LNHNV and CDR2 is YYDKDF (reference sequence). Trimming removed 2 bases at V and 6 bases at J, with 13 bases between. This CDR3 is built from 14 residues. CDR3 loop: CATSRPSISNGYTF. CDR3 DNA: TGTGCCACCAGCAGACCGTCCATTTCTAATGGCTACACCTTC.

The count of this clone is one. The chain uses TRBV18 and TRBJ2-7; 9 positions match TRBD1. The CDR3 has 14 residues. Looked up from germline, CDR1 is KGHSH and CDR2 is LQKENI. V lost 6 bases, J lost 4 bases, and 7 bases stayed unmatched. The CDR3 DNA sequence: TGTGCCAGCTCTCCTAGACAGGGGGGTTACGAGCAGTACTTC. Translating gives CASSPRQGGYEQYF.

In its sample, this clone was seen once. The chain couples TRBV6-5 to TRBJ2-3; perhaps TRBD1 as D (6 bases). This CDR3 spans 13 amino acids. V lost 4 bases, J lost 11 bases, and 16 bases lay in between. Germline lookup yields CDR1 MNHEY and CDR2 SVGAGI. CDR3 protein: CASSSITQGWQYF. Written as DNA, the CDR3 is TGTGCCAGCAGTTCCATTACCCAGGGGTGGCAGTATTTT.

This clone showed up just once. This rearrangement joins TRBV5-1 to TRBJ1-1; 7 bases align to TRBD1. Trimming cost V 4 bases and J 6 bases; bases outside gene matches: 9. Germline values: CDR1 SGHRS, CDR2 YFSETQ. The length of the CDR3 is 14 residues. The CDR3 spells CASSLGTDGPEAFF. The CDR3 DNA reads TGCGCCAGCAGCCTGGGGACAGACGGTCCTGAAGCTTTCTTT.